The entry that follows covers one T cell receptor (beta chain) sequence. The naive CD8 fraction comprised CD45RO-negative cells positively selected for CCR7 and excluded terminally differentiated effector memory CD45RA+ cells. The assay was immunoSEQ multiplex PCR, and TCRdb's table has in-frame clones only and misses some. The data contain 1.5 million to 2.5 million clones, around 96% of them singletons. This specimen comes from a study of shared clonotypes between healthy human individuals. The CDR3 loop spans 14 amino acids. Germline V gene sequence: CDR1 WNHNN, CDR2 SYGVQD (reference sequence). The V gene lost 6 bases and the J gene lost 2 bases, with 14 bases spanning the gap.

Sequencing was carried out using naive CD8+ T cells sorted from blood. The rearrangement uses TRBV10-1 and TRBJ2-7, with D uncertain. The source of this sequence is a man between 18 and 29 years old in good health. The CDR3 sequence is CASSAGLGTYEQYF. In DNA form, the CDR3 reads TGCGCCAGCAGCGCCGGGCTAGGGACCTACGAGCAGTACTTC.